This TCR beta chain appears in the sequencing data of a study of cytomegalovirus exposure and HLA in healthy donors. General study points: It was reportedly the case that the classifier diagnosed cytomegalovirus status with high specificity and sensitivity.

Both 60 Vbeta primers and 13 Jbeta primers went into the PCR. TCRdb's table, derived via immunoSEQ multiplex PCR, lists solely in-frame clones and lacks some. The sample has 150,000 to 200,000 clones, roughly four fifths seen once. As for this clone: Its antigen is undetermined.

Germline CDR1 is ENHRY and CDR2 is SYGVKD. The CDR3 has 14 residues. Losses at the gene ends were 6 bases for V and 2 bases for J; bases not matched to a gene: 5. The chain employs TRBV10-3 and TRBJ2-3; TRBD1 matches at 7 bases. What was sequenced was PBMCs. The sequence came from a female donor in good health and CMV-seronegative. Here the CDR3 DNA reads TGTGCCATCAGCCATGGGACAGCCACAGATACGCAGTATTTT. Its translation is CAISHGTATDTQYF.